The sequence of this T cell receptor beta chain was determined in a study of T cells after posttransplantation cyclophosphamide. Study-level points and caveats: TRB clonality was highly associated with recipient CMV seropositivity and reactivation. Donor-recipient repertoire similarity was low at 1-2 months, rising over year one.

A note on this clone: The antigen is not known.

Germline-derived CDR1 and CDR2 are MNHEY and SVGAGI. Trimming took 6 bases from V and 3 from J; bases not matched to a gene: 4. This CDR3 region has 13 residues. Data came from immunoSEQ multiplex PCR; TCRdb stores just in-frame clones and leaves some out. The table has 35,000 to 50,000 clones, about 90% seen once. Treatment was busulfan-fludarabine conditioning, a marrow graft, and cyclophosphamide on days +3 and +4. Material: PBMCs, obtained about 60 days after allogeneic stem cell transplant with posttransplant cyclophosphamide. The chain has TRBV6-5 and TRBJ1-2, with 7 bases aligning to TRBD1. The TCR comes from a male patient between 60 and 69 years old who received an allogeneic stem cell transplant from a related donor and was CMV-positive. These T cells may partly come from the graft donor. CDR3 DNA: TGTGCCAGCAGACAGGGGTTAGACTATGGCTACACCTTC. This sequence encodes CASRQGLDYGYTF.